The clone carrying this T cell receptor beta chain was seen once. Germline V gene sequence: CDR1 SGHTA, CDR2 FQGNSA. This CDR3 spans 13 amino acids. Trimming took 4 bases from V and 3 from J, leaving 10 bases between them. The data were obtained in a study of blood T cell repertoires in COVID-19. Per the study methods: For nucleated cells, counts were estimated from reference gene primer amplification. TCRdb's copy holds only in-frame clones and misses some; the assay was immunoSEQ multiplex PCR. The D gene and trimming were derived from the DNA, and the V and J assignments and clone size from that table. In the table there are over 200,000 clones, around 90% of which are singletons.

The sequenced material came from peripheral blood. V gene TRBV7-2 combines with J gene TRBJ2-7; a possible D gene is TRBD1 (5 bases). This TCR derives from a man younger than 35 with active or convalescent COVID-19. The DNA of the CDR3 is TGTGCCAGCAGCTCAGGACACGGCTACGAGCAGTACTTC. This sequence encodes CASSSGHGYEQYF.